The 10 T cell receptor beta chains in this list originate from one sample, sequenced in a study of shared clonotypes between healthy human individuals. Some clones are missing from TCRdb's copy, which holds only in-frame ones; the method was immunoSEQ multiplex PCR. Of around 2.5 million clones in the sample, roughly 93% were seen once. Sequenced material: naive CD4+ T cells from PBMCs. Regarding subset: CD45RA+ positively selected. Source of these receptors: a man aged 18-30 years in good health. Some clones in this sample may be carry-over from other donors' samples.

This clone was seen just once. CDR3 nucleotides: TGTGCCAGCAGTGGCCAGGGGGCAGGCACTGAAGCTTTCTTT. Residues: CASSGQGAGTEAFF. The chain has TRBV25-1 and TRBJ1-1, with 8 bases lining up with TRBD1. The germline CDR1 and CDR2 sequences are MGHDK and SYGVNS. The CDR3 totals 14 residues. Unmatched junction bases numbered 5, after V lost 4 bases and J lost 4 bases.

The V call is TRBV28, the J call TRBJ2-7, with 14 bases fitting TRBD2. Germline assignment: CDR1 MDHEN and CDR2 SYDVKM. Germline trimming cut 5 bases from V and 5 bases from J; bases unmatched to any gene: 5. The CDR3 extends over 15 amino acids. CDR3 in amino acids: CASSAPGLAGDEQYF. In nucleotides, the CDR3 is TGTGCCAGCAGTGCTCCGGGACTAGCGGGAGACGAGCAGTACTTC.

A note on this clone: This specimen includes other DNA sequences encoding the same CDR3. The gene calls are TRBV5-1 and TRBJ1-2; D is uncertain. Trimming removed 2 bases at V and 1 base at J, with 6 bases between. This CDR3 spans 13 amino acids. CDR1 SGHRS and CDR2 YFSETQ come from the germline V gene. The CDR3 DNA sequence: TGCGCCAGCAGCTTTGGTGGTAACTATGGCTACACCTTC. Residues: CASSFGGNYGYTF.

About this clone: Other DNA sequences in this sample translate to the same CDR3. The chain recombines TRBV28 with TRBJ2-7, with 10 nucleotides matching TRBD1. J was trimmed by 3 bases and V by 4 bases; bases with no gene match: 3. The germline V gene encodes CDR1 MDHEN and CDR2 SYDVKM. The CDR3 totals 14 residues. The CDR3 loop is CASSWTGGGYEQYF. Written as DNA, the CDR3 is TGTGCCAGCAGTTGGACAGGGGGTGGCTACGAGCAGTACTTC.

The V call is TRBV5-1, the J call TRBJ2-5; D is possibly TRBD1 (6 bases). The ends were cut back, 2 bases at V and 3 bases at J, with 11 bases in the middle. The length of the CDR3 is 14 residues. Germline CDR1 and CDR2: SGHRS and YFSETQ. The CDR3 protein is CASSFGTKEETQYF. CDR3 coding DNA: TGCGCCAGCAGCTTCGGGACAAAGGAAGAGACCCAGTACTTC. The full variable domain, in which reference TRBV5-1 and TRBJ2-5 provide the parts outside the CDR3, is KAGVTQTPRYLIKTRGQQVTLSCSPISGHRSVSWYQQTPGQGLQFLFEYFSETQRNKGNFPGRFSGRQFSNSRSEMNVSTLELGDSALYLCASSFGTKEETQYFGPGTRLLVL.

CDR3 residues: CASSLPGASSGNTIYF. CDR3 sequence (DNA): TGCGCCAGCAGCTTACCCGGGGCAAGCTCTGGAAACACCATATATTTT. This rearrangement joins TRBV5-1 to TRBJ1-3; TRBD1 might be the D (5 bases). Germline CDR1 is SGHRS and CDR2 is YFSETQ. V was cut by 2 bases and J by 0 bases, with 12 bases left in between. This CDR3 is built from 16 residues.

The chain carries TRBV6-1 and TRBJ1-1; no definite D call. Germline loops: CDR1 MNHNS, CDR2 SASEGT. Trimming removed 11 bases from V and 1 base from J, with 14 bases in between. The CDR3 runs 13 residues. CDR3 sequence: CAGAWLPNTEAFF. CDR3 sequence (DNA): TGTGCCGGAGCGTGGTTACCGAACACTGAAGCTTTCTTT.

The rearrangement joins TRBV5-1 to TRBJ2-7; 8 bases fit TRBD1. Per germline, CDR1 SGHRS and CDR2 YFSETQ. The V and J ends lost 4 bases and 1 base, in that order; junction bases with no gene match: 7. The CDR3 runs to 15 residues. DNA of the CDR3: TGCGCCAGCAGCATGACAGGGGCGACGTCCTACGAGCAGTACTTC. It translates to CASSMTGATSYEQYF.

This sequence joins TRBV28 and TRBJ2-7, with 9 bases aligning to TRBD2. V trimming: 9 bases; J trimming: 0 bases; junction bases outside the gene matches: 9. Germline CDR1 MDHEN, CDR2 SYDVKM. The CDR3 runs 15 residues. The DNA of the CDR3 is TGTGCCAGTCTTACGCGGCGGGAGGGCTCCTACGAGCAGTACTTC. Translating gives CASLTRREGSYEQYF. The variable domain in full, completed from reference TRBV28 and TRBJ2-7, reads DVKVTQSSRYLVKRTGEKVFLECVQDMDHENMFWYRQDPGLGLRLIYFSYDVKMKEKGDIPEGYSVSREKKERFSLILESASTNQTSMYLCASLTRREGSYEQYFGPGTRLTVT.

About this clone itself: At the DNA level, this CDR3 is encoded by other sequences in the same sample as well. CDR3 residues: CATSRDRGGTGELFF. Written as DNA, the CDR3 is TGTGCCACCAGCAGAGATAGAGGAGGGACCGGGGAGCTGTTTTTT. The V call is TRBV15, the J call TRBJ2-2; D is perhaps TRBD2 (6 bases). This CDR3 comprises 15 residues. With 0 bases removed from V and 5 bases from J, the gap between germline ends came to 10 bases. Germline loops: CDR1 LNHNV, CDR2 YYDKDF (reference sequence).